This TCR beta chain was sequenced in a study of cytomegalovirus exposure and HLA in healthy donors. PCR used 60 Vbeta primers and 13 Jbeta primers. Only in-frame clones appear in the TCRdb table, and some are missing; sequencing was by immunoSEQ multiplex PCR. The sample consists of 150,000 to 200,000 clones, under 90% of them appearing once. The material sequenced was PBMCs. The source is a boy aged 2 to 10 in good health and CMV-seronegative.

The CDR3 DNA is TGTGCCAGCTTTGCCGACAGGCCCTTCTATGGCTACACCTTC. This gives the protein CASFADRPFYGYTF. The chain combines TRBV6-6 with TRBJ1-2, with D perhaps TRBD1 (6 bases). Per germline, CDR1 MNHNY and CDR2 SVGAGI (reference sequence). V lost 8 bases, J lost 4 bases, and 17 bases lay in between. CDR3 length: 14 amino acids.